Each of the 9 T cell receptor beta chains below was sequenced from the same sample in a study of cytomegalovirus exposure and HLA in healthy donors. A multiplex PCR was run with 60 Vbeta primers and 13 Jbeta primers. Here immunoSEQ multiplex PCR was the method, and the copy in TCRdb shows in-frame clones only, minus some. The sample lists around 110,000 clones, roughly 80% occurring once. Sample: PBMCs. The receptors were sampled from a man aged 30 to 39 in good health and CMV-seronegative.

The chain is built from TRBV6-1 and TRBJ1-1; a possible D gene is TRBD1 (5 bases). This CDR3 region has 17 residues. The germline V and J ends were trimmed by 6 bases and 3 bases, with 23 bases remaining between them. CDR1 MNHNS and CDR2 SASEGT come from the germline V gene. The CDR3 nucleotides read TGTGCCAGCAGGGAAACTTATCGGCAGGGTTGGGACACTGAAGCTTTCTTT. Protein: CASRETYRQGWDTEAFF.

The V and J genes are TRBV9 and TRBJ2-7, with 7 bases matching TRBD1. CDR3 length equals 14 residues. The germline V gene encodes CDR1 SGDLS and CDR2 YYNGEE. V lost 2 bases to trimming and J lost 3 bases; unmatched junction nucleotides: 5. CDR3 amino acids: CASSVSGQDYEQYF. The CDR3 nucleotides read TGTGCCAGCAGCGTGTCAGGACAGGACTACGAGCAGTACTTC.

V gene TRBV6-1 combines with J gene TRBJ2-7, with D possibly TRBD1 on 5 matching bases. The length of the CDR3 is 14 residues. The V gene lost 1 base and the J gene lost 3 bases, with 10 bases spanning the gap. Germline V lookup: CDR1 MNHNS, CDR2 SASEGT. CDR3 sequence reads: CASSEVGVGYEQYF. CDR3 DNA sequence: TGTGCCAGCAGTGAAGTAGGGGTGGGCTACGAGCAGTACTTC.

This CDR3 reads CASSLEGGGSTEAFF. The CDR3 DNA is TGCGCCAGCAGCTTGGAGGGAGGGGGGAGCACTGAAGCTTTCTTT. This chain links TRBV5-1 with TRBJ1-1, with D perhaps matching TRBD1 (6 bases). V shed 0 bases and J shed 4 bases, with 13 bases lying between them. The germline gives CDR1 SGHRS, CDR2 YFSETQ. The CDR3 consists of 15 residues.

This clone has only a few counts. The chain couples TRBV2 to TRBJ1-5, with D perhaps matching TRBD1 (5 bases). The germline V and J ends were trimmed by 8 bases and 2 bases, with 10 bases remaining between them. Germline-derived CDR1 and CDR2 are SNHLY and FYNNEI. This CDR3 has 13 amino acids. The CDR3 protein is CASWGGGNQPQHF. CDR3 nucleotide sequence: TGTGCCAGCTGGGGGGGTGGCAATCAGCCCCAGCATTTT.

The chain is built from TRBV7-9 and TRBJ1-3; D is perhaps TRBD1 (5 bases). Germline CDR1 SEHNR, CDR2 FQNEAQ (reference sequence). The V gene lost 7 bases and the J gene lost 4 bases, with 14 bases spanning the gap. This CDR3 is built from 14 residues. The CDR3 bases are TGTGCCAGCACCACCGGAGGGGCCGGAAACACCATATATTTT. This codes for CASTTGGAGNTIYF. The whole variable domain, remainder taken from reference TRBV7-9 and TRBJ1-3, is DTGVSQNPRHKITKRGQNVTFRCDPISEHNRLYWYRQTLGQGPEFLTYFQNEAQLEKSRLLSDRFSAERPKGSFSTLEIQRTEQGDSAMYLCASTTGGAGNTIYFGEGSWLTVV.

The V call is TRBV28, the J call TRBJ1-2; 8 nucleotides match TRBD1. The V and J ends lost 6 bases and 3 bases, in that order; junction bases with no gene match: 6. In germline, CDR1 is MDHEN, CDR2 SYDVKM. The CDR3 has 14 residues. The CDR3, as DNA: TGTGCCAGCAGCCCAGGACAGGGACACTATGGCTACACCTTC. Translating it yields CASSPGQGHYGYTF.

The chain carries TRBV29-1 and TRBJ1-2, with 8 bases aligning to TRBD1. This CDR3 is 13 amino acids long. CDR1 SQVTM and CDR2 ANQGSEA come from the germline V gene. Trimming took 7 bases from V and 7 from J; bases not matched to a gene: 11. The CDR3 region is CSAIGQGALGYTF. The CDR3 bases are TGCAGCGCTATCGGACAGGGCGCCCTTGGCTACACCTTC.

The chain is built from TRBV7-2 and TRBJ2-3; 13 bases fit TRBD2. In germline, CDR1 is SGHTA, CDR2 FQGNSA. Trimming removed 4 bases from V and 5 bases from J; junction bases left unmatched: 6. The CDR3 is 16 amino acids. CDR3 DNA sequence: TGTGCCAGCAGCTACGGGACTAGCGGGGCTTTAGATACGCAGTATTTT. Translation gives CASSYGTSGALDTQYF. The full variable domain, rest sourced from reference TRBV7-2 and TRBJ2-3, is GAGVSQSPSNKVTEKGKDVELRCDPISGHTALYWYRQSLGQGLEFLIYFQGNSAPDKSGLPSDRFSAERTGGSVSTLTIQRTQQEDSAVYLCASSYGTSGALDTQYFGPGTRLTVL.